The 10 T cell receptor beta chains below come from one sample, sequenced in a study of blood T cell repertoires in COVID-19. Produced via immunoSEQ multiplex PCR; TCRdb's table is partial and in-frame only. In the table there are 90,000 to 95,000 clones, around nine tenths of which are singletons. The sequencing input was peripheral blood. The receptors were gathered from an elderly woman with active COVID-19.

The gene calls are TRBV6-2 or TRBV6-3 and TRBJ1-2, with 12 bases aligning to TRBD1. Germline values: CDR1 MNHEY, CDR2 SVGEGT. CDR3 length equals 14 residues. V was pared by 4 bases and J by 8 bases, with 5 bases of the junction left unmatched. The CDR3 nucleotides are TGTGCCAGCAGTTTGCCCGGGACAGGGGGCGGCTACACCTTC. Translation gives CASSLPGTGGGYTF.

CDR3 sequence (DNA): TGTGCCAGCAGTTTAAAGCTAGCGGGAGTGTACGAGCAGTACTTC. Translation: CASSLKLAGVYEQYF. The chain carries TRBV27 and TRBJ2-7; 10 nucleotides line up with TRBD2. Germline loops: CDR1 MNHEY, CDR2 SMNVEV (reference sequence). The CDR3 consists of 15 residues. Unmatched junction bases numbered 5, after V lost 2 bases and J lost 4 bases.

The rearrangement joins TRBV27 to TRBJ2-2; D ambiguous. Per the germline V gene, CDR1 is MNHEY and CDR2 is SMNVEV (reference sequence). V lost 5 bases, J lost 0 bases, and 4 bases lay in between. The CDR3 extends over 13 amino acids. The CDR3 region is CASSPANTGELFF. The CDR3 region has the DNA TGTGCCAGCAGTCCCGCGAACACCGGGGAGCTGTTTTTT.

V and J are TRBV4-2 and TRBJ1-2; D perhaps matches TRBD1 (6 bases). Germline V gives CDR1 LGHNA, CDR2 YNFKEQ. The ends were cut back, 0 bases at V and 5 bases at J, with 16 bases in the middle. This CDR3 is 16 amino acids long. The CDR3 DNA is TGTGCCAGCAGCCAAGATATTACAGGGCGGAAATATGGCTACACCTTC. This translates into CASSQDITGRKYGYTF.

This chain uses TRBV11-1 with TRBJ2-1; 13 bases agree with TRBD2. There are 16 residues in the CDR3. The germline V gene has CDR1 SGHAT and CDR2 FQDESV (reference sequence). The trim removed 5 bases at V and 4 bases at J, leaving 5 bases unmatched. The CDR3 loop is CASSSTSGRGYNEQFF. For the CDR3, the DNA is TGTGCCAGCAGCAGTACTAGCGGGAGGGGGTACAATGAGCAGTTCTTC.

The genes are TRBV7-8 and TRBJ2-7; D remains ambiguous. CDR1 SGHVS and CDR2 FQNEAQ come from the germline V gene. V was shortened by 3 bases and J by 5 bases, with 5 bases between the two germline ends. CDR3 length: 11 amino acids. The CDR3 DNA reads as TGTGCCAGCAGCTTCTCTGACGAGCAGTACTTC. Its protein is CASSFSDEQYF. The variable domain in full, with the rest retrieved from reference TRBV7-8 and TRBJ2-7, is GAGVSQSPRYKVAKRGQDVALRCDPISGHVSLFWYQQALGQGPEFLTYFQNEAQLDKSGLPSDRFFAERPEGSVSTLKIQRTQQEDSAVYLCASSFSDEQYFGPGTRLTVT.

The CDR3 here is CASSLGGSLNEQFF. In DNA, the CDR3 is TGTGCCAGCAGCTTGGGCGGGAGTTTAAATGAGCAGTTCTTC. J is TRBJ2-1 and V is TRBV7-2; TRBD2 matches at 7 bases. Germline CDR1 and CDR2: SGHTA and FQGNSA. CDR3 length: 14 amino acids. The V segment lost 3 bases and the J segment 7 bases; nucleotides outside the gene matches: 6.

The chain has TRBV11-2 and TRBJ2-1; 7 nucleotides agree with TRBD2. CDR3 length: 17 amino acids. V was pared by 6 bases and J by 0 bases, with 11 bases of the junction left unmatched. Germline CDR1 SGHAT, CDR2 FQNNGV. CDR3 in amino acids: CASSQQPGLPSYNEQFF. The CDR3 region has the DNA TGTGCCAGCAGTCAACAGCCGGGACTACCCTCCTACAATGAGCAGTTCTTC.

V and J are TRBV3-1 (or the pseudogene TRBV3-2) and TRBJ1-2; 7 bases are a match to TRBD1. Losses at the gene ends were 2 bases for V and 4 bases for J; bases not matched to a gene: 1. The CDR3 has 13 amino acids. Germline V CDR1 and CDR2: LGHDT, YNNKEL (reference sequence). CDR3 sequence reads: CASSQTGVYGYTF. The CDR3 DNA reads as TGTGCCAGCAGCCAAACAGGGGTCTATGGCTACACCTTC.

The chain couples TRBV6-6 to TRBJ1-4, with D possibly TRBD1 on 5 matching bases. Germline lookup yields CDR1 MNHNY and CDR2 SVGAGI (reference sequence). The V end lost 6 bases, the J end lost 8 bases, and 22 bases lay between the germline ends. The CDR3 runs 16 residues. The CDR3 region is CASRNPSGETEEKLFF. Here the CDR3 DNA reads TGTGCCAGCAGAAACCCCTCGGGGGAAACAGAGGAAAAACTGTTTTTT.